The 2 T cell receptor beta chains in this list originate from one sample, sequenced in a study of shared clonotypes between healthy human individuals. Sequencing was performed with immunoSEQ multiplex PCR; in TCRdb, only in-frame clones are kept and a portion is missing. The repertoire holds 1,500,000 or so clones, with roughly 96% as singletons. Sequencing was performed on naive CD4+ T cells sorted from blood. Sample subset: CD45RA+ positively selected. These TCRs come from a man aged 30 to 45 in good health.

V gene TRBV5-1 combines with J gene TRBJ1-5, with 7 bases fitting TRBD1. This CDR3 is 15 amino acids long. Germline values: CDR1 SGHRS, CDR2 YFSETQ. Trimming cost V 0 bases and J 3 bases; bases outside gene matches: 3. As DNA, the CDR3 is TGCGCCAGCAGCTTGGGAGGGACAGCCAATCAGCCCCAGCATTTT. Its translation is CASSLGGTANQPQHF.

The V and J genes are TRBV7-9 and TRBJ2-3, with D possibly being TRBD1 (5 bases). Trimming took 11 bases from V and 4 from J, leaving 13 bases between them. There are 12 residues in the CDR3. Per germline, CDR1 SEHNR and CDR2 FQNEAQ (reference sequence). The CDR3 DNA is TGTGCCGGGGCCCCGGCCGCAGATACGCAGTATTTT. This gives the protein CAGAPAADTQYF. The full variable domain, its missing parts supplied by reference TRBV7-9 and TRBJ2-3, is DTGVSQNPRHKITKRGQNVTFRCDPISEHNRLYWYRQTLGQGPEFLTYFQNEAQLEKSRLLSDRFSAERPKGSFSTLEIQRTEQGDSAMYLCAGAPAADTQYFGPGTRLTVL.